This TCR beta chain was documented in a study of cytomegalovirus exposure and HLA in healthy donors. Study-wide results and limits: The study flagged about 150 TCR beta chains as cytomegalovirus-associated.

This CDR3 has 20 amino acids. J was trimmed by 0 bases and V by 6 bases; bases with no gene match: 16. Use of 60 Vbeta and 13 Jbeta primers characterized the PCR. The repertoire was sequenced with immunoSEQ multiplex PCR; TCRdb's copy has only in-frame clones and lacks some. The data hold 70,000 to 80,000 clones, with about four fifths observed a single time. Regarding this clone: Its antigen is currently unknown.

The clonotype was recovered from a man younger than 35 in good health and CMV-seronegative. The chain links TRBV23-1 to TRBJ1-4; TRBD1 aligns across 10 bases. TRBV23-1 qualifies as an ORF whose function is uncertain. Sequencing was performed on PBMCs. The chain's CDR3 is CASRQPRDRGAGPTNEKLFF. DNA for the CDR3: TGCGCCAGCAGGCAACCACGGGACAGGGGAGCAGGGCCAACTAATGAAAAACTGTTTTTT.